Following are 26 T cell receptor beta chains from one sample sequenced in a study of CD8 T cells in ankylosing spondylitis. From the 5' RACE reads, TCRdb called clonotypes with MiXCR, one entry per CDR3 protein. The table lists under 200,000 distinct CDR3 sequences, around 10% of them singletons. Sequenced input: blood, either unsorted or a sorted T cell fraction (not recorded which). Source of these receptors: a male donor with ankylosing spondylitis or in good health (not recorded which).

In its sample, this clonotype was seen many times. The chain couples TRBV6-6 to TRBJ2-7, with TRBD1 matching over 7 bases. V lost 10 bases to trimming and J lost 6 bases; unmatched junction nucleotides: 6. CDR3 length: 11 amino acids. Germline loops: CDR1 MNHNY, CDR2 SVGAGI (reference sequence). The CDR3 bases are TGTGCCACCTGGGACAGAGCCGAGCAGTACTTC. As protein: CATWDRAEQYF.

As for this clonotype: Since a much larger clone is just one base distant, this may be a read error. This chain connects TRBV15 to TRBJ2-6; TRBD2 matches 8 bases. The CDR3 sequence is 16 residues long. Looked up from germline, CDR1 is LNHNV and CDR2 is YYDKDF (reference sequence). The CDR3 loop is CATEAGEMSGAHVLTF. CDR3 coding DNA: TGTGCCACTGAAGCGGGGGAGATGTCTGGGGCCCACGTCCTGACTTTC.

The J gene is TRBJ2-3, the V gene TRBV20-1; D perhaps matches TRBD2 (6 bases). Germline CDR1 and CDR2: DFQATT and SNEGSKA (reference sequence). Trimming left V 3 bases short and J 2 bases short, with 18 bases between. The CDR3 length is 16 residues. CDR3 coding DNA: TGCAGTGCTAGCGGCGGGGCCACCCGCGACACAGATACGCAGTATTTT. Its translation: CSASGGATRDTDTQYF.

Concerning this clonotype: A read error may account for a junction end that differs from germline. V usage is TRBV19 and J usage is TRBJ2-7; 7 bases agree with TRBD1. The CDR3 length is 16 residues. Germline V lookup: CDR1 LNHDA, CDR2 SQIVND (reference sequence). The CDR3 nucleotides are TGTGCCAGCTCTCCCGGGACAGAAATGTTCTCCTACCAGCAGTACTTC. It yields the protein CASSPGTEMFSYQQYF. The entire variable domain, with the rest obtained from reference TRBV19 and TRBJ2-7, is as follows: DGGITQSPKYLFRKEGQNVTLSCEQNLNHDAMYWYRQDPGQGLRLIYYSQIVNDFQKGDIAEGYSVSREKKESFPLTVTSAQKNPTAFYLCASSPGTEMFSYQQYFGPGTRLTVT.

This clonotype was counted at least ten times. The V and J genes are TRBV3-1 and TRBJ1-5, with D possibly matching TRBD1 (5 bases). Per germline, CDR1 LGHDT and CDR2 YNNKEL (reference sequence). V lost 0 bases and J lost 6, with 12 bases in between. The CDR3 contains 15 residues. The CDR3 sequence: CASSQDGGDSQPQHF. The CDR3 nucleotides read TGTGCCAGCAGCCAAGACGGGGGTGACAGTCAGCCCCAGCATTTT.

This clonotype showed up many times. The chain employs TRBV3-1 and TRBJ2-7; no definite D call. V lost 4 bases, J lost 0 bases, and 10 bases lay in between. Looked up from germline, CDR1 is LGHDT and CDR2 is YNNKEL (reference sequence). The CDR3 is 14 residues long. The CDR3 nucleotides read TGTGCCAGCAGCCCCGGACGCTTCTCCTACGAGCAGTACTTC. It yields the protein CASSPGRFSYEQYF.

This clonotype has more than one count but fewer than ten. This rearrangement joins TRBV6-2 or TRBV6-3 to TRBJ2-4; 10 positions match TRBD2. From germline, CDR1 is MNHEY and CDR2 SVGEGT. V dropped 4 bases and J dropped 10; count of bases not matched to a gene: 7. The CDR3 covers 14 residues. CDR3 bases: TGTGCCAGCAGTTTGCCAGCGGGGGGGCCAATTCAGTACTTC. Encoded protein: CASSLPAGGPIQYF.

This clonotype was found many times. The rearrangement links TRBV10-3 to TRBJ2-3; the D is unclear. Trimming took off 0 bases at V and 5 bases at J, with 9 bases between the two ends. Germline V lookup: CDR1 ENHRY, CDR2 SYGVKD. The CDR3 contains 14 residues. The CDR3 here is CAISESGRGDTQYF. The DNA of the CDR3 is TGTGCCATCAGTGAGTCCGGTAGAGGAGATACGCAGTATTTT.

This chain links TRBV7-2 with TRBJ2-7; TRBD2 matches at 11 bases. Looked up from germline, CDR1 is SGHTA and CDR2 is FQGNSA. V lost 4 bases and J lost 7; bases outside the gene matches: 9. This CDR3 has 15 residues. Written as DNA, the CDR3 is TGTGCCAGCAGCTCTACCCTAGCGGGGGGACGGGAGCAGTACTTC. The encoded protein is CASSSTLAGGREQYF.

This clonotype has at least ten counts. The chain links TRBV6-1 to TRBJ2-1; D is possibly TRBD1 (6 bases). The CDR3 is 13 amino acids. Trimming left V 6 bases short and J 5 bases short, with 11 bases between. Germline V gene lookup returns CDR1 MNHNS and CDR2 SASEGT. The CDR3 sequence is CASRVTGNNEQFF. CDR3 sequence (DNA): TGTGCCAGCAGGGTGACAGGTAACAATGAGCAGTTCTTC.

Points on this clonotype: The junction shows a germline mismatch at one end, possibly a read error. The V call is TRBV10-2, the J call TRBJ2-6; 7 bases align to TRBD1. Germline V gene lookup returns CDR1 WSHSY and CDR2 SAAADI. This CDR3 is built from 16 residues. Here the CDR3 DNA reads TGCGCCAGCAGCGGGGACAGTCTCTCTGGGACCAACGTCCTGACTTTC. It specifies CASSGDSLSGTNVLTF.

This clonotype was counted at least ten times. The chain is built from TRBV6-2 or TRBV6-3 and TRBJ2-7; TRBD1 matches 8 bases. This CDR3 is 14 amino acids long. The ends lost 6 bases at V and 2 bases at J; junction bases unmatched: 6. Germline V gives CDR1 MNHEY, CDR2 SVGEGT. The CDR3 sequence is CASSSRDRTYEQYF. CDR3 DNA: TGTGCCAGCAGCAGTCGGGACAGGACCTACGAGCAGTACTTC.

CDR3 coding DNA: TGTGCCAGCAGCCCGACTAGCGGAACCTACGAGCAGTACTTC. Translated, it gives CASSPTSGTYEQYF. The chain joins TRBV7-2 to TRBJ2-7, with 9 bases identical to TRBD2. CDR1 is SGHTA and CDR2 is FQGNSA in the germline V gene. CDR3 size: 14 residues. Trimming removed 5 bases from V and 2 bases from J; junction bases left unmatched: 4.

This clonotype occurred a few times. The chain recombines TRBV20-1 with TRBJ2-1, with D possibly being TRBD2 (6 bases). Germline lookup yields CDR1 DFQATT and CDR2 SNEGSKA (reference sequence). CDR3 length equals 13 residues. V shed 7 bases and J shed 9 bases, with 19 bases lying between them. CDR3 protein: CSGVASSDPEQFF. CDR3 sequence (DNA): TGCAGTGGCGTGGCCTCTAGCGATCCTGAGCAGTTCTTC.

The genes are TRBV5-4 and TRBJ2-7; possible D gene TRBD2, 6 bases. Germline CDR1 and CDR2: SGHNT and YYREEE (reference sequence). This CDR3 region has 13 residues. Trimming stripped 0 bases from V and 5 bases from J, with 9 bases between. The DNA for the CDR3 is TGTGCCAGCAGCTTGGATGCGGGGAACGAGCAGTACTTC. Residues: CASSLDAGNEQYF.

The sample holds many counts of this clonotype. J is TRBJ2-1 and V is TRBV20-1; 10 positions match TRBD2. Germline V gene lookup returns CDR1 DFQATT and CDR2 SNEGSKA (reference sequence). This CDR3 region has 18 residues. The ends lost 0 bases at V and 5 bases at J; junction bases unmatched: 13. This CDR3 reads CSARDPSGGATIDNEQFF. In nucleotides, the CDR3 is TGCAGTGCTAGAGATCCCAGCGGGGGGGCCACCATCGACAATGAGCAGTTCTTC.

Concerning this clonotype itself: A single base separates this from a much larger clone, so it may be a read error. The rearrangement links TRBV7-9 to TRBJ2-4; D assignment may be TRBD1 or TRBD2 (5 bases each). The CDR3 is 15 residues long. Germline V gene lookup returns CDR1 SEHNR and CDR2 FQNEAQ (reference sequence). The chain's CDR3 is CVTEGPPLAKNIQYF. In DNA form, the CDR3 reads TGTGTCACAGAGGGACCCCCACTAGCCAAAAACATTCAGTACTTC.

The chain uses TRBV3-1 and TRBJ2-2, with TRBD2 matching over 7 bases. The CDR3 is 18 residues long. Germline CDR1 LGHDT, CDR2 YNNKEL (reference sequence). V was clipped by 3 bases and J by 4 bases; unmatched bases: 14. This CDR3 reads CASSHSRTSAGFTGELFF. The CDR3 DNA reads as TGTGCCAGCAGCCATAGCCGAACTAGCGCAGGTTTCACCGGGGAGCTGTTTTTT.

This clonotype was recorded at least ten times. The chain combines TRBV5-1 with TRBJ1-1, with D possibly being TRBD1 (5 bases). The germline CDR1 and CDR2 sequences are SGHRS and YFSETQ. V was trimmed by 6 bases and J by 0 bases, leaving 9 bases between them. The CDR3 totals 13 residues. The chain's CDR3 is CASMDTVNTEAFF. CDR3 DNA: TGCGCCAGCATGGACACCGTGAACACTGAAGCTTTCTTT.

At least ten counts were recorded for this clonotype. The chain joins TRBV10-3 to TRBJ2-3; D could derive from TRBD1 or TRBD2 (6 bases each). The germline CDR1 and CDR2 sequences are ENHRY and SYGVKD. The CDR3 runs to 14 residues. The V end was cut by 8 bases, the J end by 2 bases, with 14 bases between. The CDR3 sequence: CAIGVGGLTDTQYF. CDR3 bases: TGTGCCATCGGTGTGGGGGGCCTCACAGATACGCAGTATTTT.

This clonotype was seen at least ten times. The chain has TRBV20-1 and TRBJ1-4; TRBD1 matches at 8 bases. The CDR3 spans 13 residues. The junction had 1 base not matched to a gene; V was cut back by 4 bases and J by 3 bases. Germline loops: CDR1 DFQATT, CDR2 SNEGSKA (reference sequence). The CDR3 is CSANRGSNEKLFF. CDR3 coding DNA: TGCAGTGCTAACAGGGGGTCTAATGAAAAACTGTTTTTT.

With regard to this clonotype: A much larger clone lies one base from this, so it may be a read error. Here the CDR3 reads CASSLIGLAGGNEQLF. CDR3 in DNA: TGTGCCAGCAGCTTGATAGGGCTAGCGGGAGGGAATGAGCAGCTCTTC. The rearrangement joins TRBV5-5 to TRBJ2-1, with 12 bases identical to TRBD2. The CDR3 is made up of 16 amino acids. The germline CDR1 and CDR2 sequences are SGHKS and YYEKEE (reference sequence).

The table lists this clonotype with many counts. This CDR3 reads CAIWRGQETQYF. CDR3 sequence (DNA): TGTGCCATCTGGAGGGGCCAAGAGACCCAGTACTTC. The J gene is TRBJ2-5, the V gene TRBV10-3; TRBD2 might be the D (6 bases). V lost 8 bases and J 1 base, leaving 8 bases between the germline ends. There are 12 residues in the CDR3. Looked up from germline, CDR1 is ENHRY and CDR2 is SYGVKD.

This clonotype was detected ten times or more. V gene TRBV20-1 combines with J gene TRBJ1-1; possible D gene TRBD1, 6 bases. Germline V gives CDR1 DFQATT, CDR2 SNEGSKA (reference sequence). The CDR3 is made up of 16 amino acids. V lost 3 bases and J lost 4, with 21 bases in between. This CDR3 reads CSASLSGVVGSTEAFF. In nucleotides, the CDR3 is TGCAGTGCTAGCCTCTCAGGGGTGGTAGGGAGCACTGAAGCTTTCTTT.

At least ten counts were recorded for this clonotype. J is TRBJ1-2 and V is TRBV5-5; 7 bases line up with TRBD1. V lost 0 bases to trimming and J lost 4 bases; unmatched junction nucleotides: 9. CDR1 SGHKS and CDR2 YYEKEE come from the germline V gene (reference sequence). The CDR3 spans 16 residues. Here the CDR3 DNA reads TGTGCCAGCAGCTTGGACCAGGGGGGAATCGGCTATGGCTACACCTTC. The encoded protein is CASSLDQGGIGYGYTF.

The V and J genes are TRBV20-1 and TRBJ1-5; D may be TRBD1 (5 bases). The CDR3 runs 12 residues. V lost 3 bases to trimming and J lost 9 bases, with 12 bases between them. In germline, CDR1 is DFQATT, CDR2 SNEGSKA (reference sequence). CDR3 bases: TGCAGTGCTAGGGGGGAGGAATGGCCCCAGCATTTT. It encodes CSARGEEWPQHF.